Listed here are 5 T cell receptor beta chains from one sample, sequenced in a study of control samples from healthy donors and cancer patients. Assay: immunoSEQ multiplex PCR; the TCRdb copy retains only in-frame clones and omits some. The sample holds 150,000 to 200,000 clones; around nine tenths are singletons and the top ten take over 1.1%. Sequenced input: blood. The receptors come from a man between 25 and 39 years old in good health.

This rearrangement joins TRBV11-3 to TRBJ2-3; 12 bases agree with TRBD2. There are 15 residues in the CDR3. J gave up 9 bases and V 1 base, and 5 bases lay outside the gene matches. Germline V gene lookup returns CDR1 SGHNT and CDR2 YENEEA. CDR3 DNA: TGTGCCAGCAGCTTAGGACTAGCGGGGGAGTACACGCAGTATTTT. Translation: CASSLGLAGEYTQYF.

This sequence joins TRBV9 and TRBJ1-6, with TRBD1 matching 7 bases. The germline V gene has CDR1 SGDLS and CDR2 YYNGEE. V shed 0 bases, J shed 10 bases, and the junction held 7 bases outside the gene matches. CDR3 length equals 15 residues. CDR3 nucleotides: TGTGCCAGCAGCGTAGAGACAGGGATTGGGTCACCCCTCCACTTT. Translation: CASSVETGIGSPLHF.

The chain uses TRBV5-1 and TRBJ2-1; D is possibly TRBD1 (5 bases). The CDR3 consists of 13 residues. The V gene lost 0 bases and the J gene lost 5 bases, with 6 bases spanning the gap. The germline V gene has CDR1 SGHRS and CDR2 YFSETQ. The CDR3 nucleotides read TGCGCCAGCAGCTTGGGGGGCGACAATGAGCAGTTCTTC. Translated, it gives CASSLGGDNEQFF.

The CDR3 is CASSQEIGRSSGANVLTF. The CDR3 coding sequence is TGCGCCAGCAGCCAAGAAATCGGCCGGAGCTCTGGGGCCAACGTCCTGACTTTC. The chain uses TRBV4-3 and TRBJ2-6; unclear D gene. CDR3 length equals 18 residues. V lost 0 bases, J lost 0 bases, and 12 bases lay in between. Germline V lookup: CDR1 LGHNA, CDR2 YSLEER.

This clone is a singleton in its sample. This chain uses TRBV7-2 with TRBJ1-2; 9 nucleotides match TRBD1. Trimming at V came to 5 bases and at J to 6 bases, leaving 7 bases not matched to a gene. Germline CDR1 and CDR2: SGHTA and FQGNSA. The CDR3 covers 14 residues. CDR3 sequence reads: CASSPRTGEDGYTF. Written as DNA, the CDR3 is TGTGCCAGCAGCCCGCGGACAGGGGAAGATGGCTACACCTTC.